This TCR beta chain was found in a study of T cell repertoires in cytomegalovirus infection. Trimming shortened V by 5 bases and J by 11 bases, and 12 bases separated the two germline ends. Per germline, CDR1 MDHEN and CDR2 SYDVKM. This CDR3 region has 11 residues. One entry per CDR3 protein, called by TCRdb with MiXCR from the reads. In the table there are approximately 700,000 distinct CDR3 sequences, 35% of which are singletons. Study-wide findings and caveats: HLA-C-restricted CMV clonotypes gave the most frequent clonotype in two of eight donors.

Remarks on this clonotype: Its antigen is currently unknown.

This chain joins TRBV28 and TRBJ1-1; D is undetermined. This sequence originates from a human donor in good health (CMV status not recorded). Some clones in this sample may be carry-over from other donors' samples. The sample was PBMCs. In DNA, the CDR3 is TGTGCCAGCAGTAACCAGCCCGAGGCTTTCTTT. It yields the protein CASSNQPEAFF.